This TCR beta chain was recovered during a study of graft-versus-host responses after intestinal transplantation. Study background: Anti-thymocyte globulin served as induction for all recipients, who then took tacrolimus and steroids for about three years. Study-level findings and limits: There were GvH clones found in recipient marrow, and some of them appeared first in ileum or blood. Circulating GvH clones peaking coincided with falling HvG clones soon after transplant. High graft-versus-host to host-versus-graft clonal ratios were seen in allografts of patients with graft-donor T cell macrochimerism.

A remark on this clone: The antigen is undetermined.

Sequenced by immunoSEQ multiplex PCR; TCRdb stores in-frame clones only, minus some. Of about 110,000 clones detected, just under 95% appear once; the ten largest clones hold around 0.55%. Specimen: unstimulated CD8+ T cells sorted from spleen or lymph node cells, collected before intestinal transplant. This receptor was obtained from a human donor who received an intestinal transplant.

The CDR3 reads CASSEAAGQAYEQYF. The CDR3 DNA reads as TGTGCCAGCAGTGAAGCGGCGGGACAGGCCTACGAGCAGTACTTC. This sequence joins TRBV2 and TRBJ2-7; TRBD1 matches 8 bases. The CDR3 sequence is 15 residues long. Per the germline V gene, CDR1 is SNHLY and CDR2 is FYNNEI. The V and J ends lost 0 bases and 2 bases, in that order; junction bases with no gene match: 3.